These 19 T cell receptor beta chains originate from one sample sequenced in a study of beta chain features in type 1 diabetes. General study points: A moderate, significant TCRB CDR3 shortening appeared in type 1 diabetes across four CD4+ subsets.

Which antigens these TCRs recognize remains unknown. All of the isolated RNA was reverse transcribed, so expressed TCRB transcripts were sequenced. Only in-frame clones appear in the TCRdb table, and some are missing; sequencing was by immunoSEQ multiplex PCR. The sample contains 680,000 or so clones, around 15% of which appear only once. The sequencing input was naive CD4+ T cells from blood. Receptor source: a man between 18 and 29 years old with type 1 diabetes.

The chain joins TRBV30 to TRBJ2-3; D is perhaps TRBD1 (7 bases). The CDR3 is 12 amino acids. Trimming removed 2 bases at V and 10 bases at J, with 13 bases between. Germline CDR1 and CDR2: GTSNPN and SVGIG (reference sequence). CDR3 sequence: CAWSLQGRPQYF. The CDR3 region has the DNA TGTGCCTGGAGTCTACAGGGGAGGCCGCAGTATTTT.

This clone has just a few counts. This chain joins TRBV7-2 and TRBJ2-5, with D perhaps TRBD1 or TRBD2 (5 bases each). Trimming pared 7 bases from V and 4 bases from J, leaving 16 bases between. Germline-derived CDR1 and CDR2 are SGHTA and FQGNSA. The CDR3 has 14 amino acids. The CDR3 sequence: CASTVGAWGETQYF. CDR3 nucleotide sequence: TGTGCCAGCACCGTCGGGGCGTGGGGAGAGACCCAGTACTTC.

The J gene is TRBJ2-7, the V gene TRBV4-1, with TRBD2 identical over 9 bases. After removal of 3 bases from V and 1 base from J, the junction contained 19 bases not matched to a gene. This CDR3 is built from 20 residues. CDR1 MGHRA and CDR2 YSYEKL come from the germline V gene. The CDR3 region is CASSHLTSGGSFPRSYEQYF. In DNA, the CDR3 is TGCGCCAGCAGCCACCTGACTAGCGGCGGATCCTTCCCAAGGTCCTACGAGCAGTACTTC.

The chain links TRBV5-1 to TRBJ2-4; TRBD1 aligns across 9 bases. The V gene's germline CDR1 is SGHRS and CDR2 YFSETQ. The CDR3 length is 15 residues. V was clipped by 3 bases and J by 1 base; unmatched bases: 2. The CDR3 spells CASSSGQGAKNIQYF. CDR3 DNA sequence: TGCGCCAGCAGCTCCGGACAGGGGGCCAAAAACATTCAGTACTTC.

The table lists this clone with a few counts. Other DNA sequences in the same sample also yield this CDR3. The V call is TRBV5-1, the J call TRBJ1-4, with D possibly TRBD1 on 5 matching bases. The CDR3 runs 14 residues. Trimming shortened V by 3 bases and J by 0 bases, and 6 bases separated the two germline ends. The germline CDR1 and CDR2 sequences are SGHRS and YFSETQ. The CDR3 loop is CASSSTATNEKLFF. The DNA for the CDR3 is TGCGCCAGCAGCTCGACAGCAACTAATGAAAAACTGTTTTTT.

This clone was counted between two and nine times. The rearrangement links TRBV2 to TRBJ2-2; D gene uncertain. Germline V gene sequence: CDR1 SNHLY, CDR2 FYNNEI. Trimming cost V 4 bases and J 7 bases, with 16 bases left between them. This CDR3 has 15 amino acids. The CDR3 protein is CASSADSMIGGELFF. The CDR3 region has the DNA TGTGCCAGCAGTGCCGACTCCATGATAGGCGGGGAGCTGTTTTTT. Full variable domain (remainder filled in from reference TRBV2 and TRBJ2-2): EPEVTQTPSHQVTQMGQEVILRCVPISNHLYFYWYRQILGQKVEFLVSFYNNEISEKSEIFDDQFSVERPDGSNFTLKIRSTKLEDSAMYFCASSADSMIGGELFFGEGSRLTVL.

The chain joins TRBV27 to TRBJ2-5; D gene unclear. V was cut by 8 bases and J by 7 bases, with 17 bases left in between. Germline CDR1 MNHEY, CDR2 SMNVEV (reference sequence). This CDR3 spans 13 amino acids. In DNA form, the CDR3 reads TGTGCCAGCGGAGACTGGGCGGATGCGACCCAGTACTTC. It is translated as CASGDWADATQYF.

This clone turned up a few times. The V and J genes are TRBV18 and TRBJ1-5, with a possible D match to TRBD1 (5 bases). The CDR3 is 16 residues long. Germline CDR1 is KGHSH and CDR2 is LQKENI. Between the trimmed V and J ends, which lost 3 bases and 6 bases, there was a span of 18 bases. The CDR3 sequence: CASSPQRDRSAQPQHF. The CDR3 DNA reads TGTGCCAGCTCACCGCAACGGGACCGAAGCGCTCAGCCCCAGCATTTT. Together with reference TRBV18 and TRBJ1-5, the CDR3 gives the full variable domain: NAGVMQNPRHLVRRRGQEARLRCSPMKGHSHVYWYRQLPEEGLKFMVYLQKENIIDESGMPKERFSAEFPKEGPSILRIQQVVRGDSAAYFCASSPQRDRSAQPQHFGDGTRLSIL.

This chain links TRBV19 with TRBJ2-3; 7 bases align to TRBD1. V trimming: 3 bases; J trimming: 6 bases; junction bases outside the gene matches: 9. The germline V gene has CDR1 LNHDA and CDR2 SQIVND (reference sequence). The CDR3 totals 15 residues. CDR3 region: CASSIGQGVGDTQYF. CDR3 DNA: TGTGCCAGTAGTATTGGGCAGGGGGTAGGGGATACGCAGTATTTT.

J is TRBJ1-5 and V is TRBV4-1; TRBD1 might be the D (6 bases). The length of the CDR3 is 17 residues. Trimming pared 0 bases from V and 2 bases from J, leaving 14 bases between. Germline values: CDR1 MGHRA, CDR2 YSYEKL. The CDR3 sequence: CASSQEGGGRGNQPQHF. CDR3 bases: TGCGCCAGCAGCCAAGAAGGAGGGGGGAGGGGCAATCAGCCCCAGCATTTT.

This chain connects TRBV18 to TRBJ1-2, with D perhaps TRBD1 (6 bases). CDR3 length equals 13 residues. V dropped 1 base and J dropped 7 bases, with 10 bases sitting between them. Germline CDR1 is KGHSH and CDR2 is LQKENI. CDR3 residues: CASSPRTASGYTF. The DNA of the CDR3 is TGTGCCAGCTCACCACGGACAGCAAGTGGCTACACCTTC.

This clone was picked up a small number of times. CDR3 bases: TGTGCCAGCAGTTTAACCGGGACAGTTAGCAATCAGCCCCAGCATTTT. This gives the protein CASSLTGTVSNQPQHF. V gene TRBV27 combines with J gene TRBJ1-5; 7 bases fit TRBD1. J lost 0 bases, V lost 2 bases, and 4 bases had no gene match. This CDR3 contains 16 residues. Germline V gives CDR1 MNHEY, CDR2 SMNVEV (reference sequence).

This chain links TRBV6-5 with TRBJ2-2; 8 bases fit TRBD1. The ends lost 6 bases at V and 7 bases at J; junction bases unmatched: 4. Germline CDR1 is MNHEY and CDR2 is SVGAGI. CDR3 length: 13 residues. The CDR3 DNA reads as TGTGCCAGCAGGAGGACAGGGATCGGGGAGCTGTTTTTT. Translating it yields CASRRTGIGELFF.

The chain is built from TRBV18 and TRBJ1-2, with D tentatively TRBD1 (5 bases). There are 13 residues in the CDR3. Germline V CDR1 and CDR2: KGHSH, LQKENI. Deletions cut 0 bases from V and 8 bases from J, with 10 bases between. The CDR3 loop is CASSPPAGSGYTF. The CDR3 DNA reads TGTGCCAGCTCACCACCGGCAGGGAGCGGCTACACCTTC.

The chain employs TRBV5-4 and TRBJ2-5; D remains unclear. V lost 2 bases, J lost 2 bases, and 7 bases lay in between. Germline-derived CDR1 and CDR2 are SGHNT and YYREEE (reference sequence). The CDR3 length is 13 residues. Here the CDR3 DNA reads TGTGCCAGCAGCTTCGGCAGTCAAGAGACCCAGTACTTC. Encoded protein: CASSFGSQETQYF.

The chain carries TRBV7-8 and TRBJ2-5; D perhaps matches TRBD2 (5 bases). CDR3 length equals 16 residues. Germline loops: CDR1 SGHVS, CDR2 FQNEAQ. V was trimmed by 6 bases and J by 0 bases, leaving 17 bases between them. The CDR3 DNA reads TGTGCCAGCAGAACCCGACGAGCGGCGTACCAAGAGACCCAGTACTTC. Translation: CASRTRRAAYQETQYF.

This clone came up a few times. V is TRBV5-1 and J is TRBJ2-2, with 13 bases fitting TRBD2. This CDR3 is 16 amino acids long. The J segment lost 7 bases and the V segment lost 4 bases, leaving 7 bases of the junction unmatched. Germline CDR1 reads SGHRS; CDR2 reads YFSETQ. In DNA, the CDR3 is TGCGCCAGCAGCACTGGACTAGCGGGGGCTAGCGGGGAGCTGTTTTTT. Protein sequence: CASSTGLAGASGELFF.

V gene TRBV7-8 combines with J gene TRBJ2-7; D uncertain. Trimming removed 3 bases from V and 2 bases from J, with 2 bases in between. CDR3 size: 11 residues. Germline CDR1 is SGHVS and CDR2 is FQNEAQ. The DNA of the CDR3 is TGTGCCAGCAGCTTCACCTACGAGCAGTACTTC. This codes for CASSFTYEQYF.

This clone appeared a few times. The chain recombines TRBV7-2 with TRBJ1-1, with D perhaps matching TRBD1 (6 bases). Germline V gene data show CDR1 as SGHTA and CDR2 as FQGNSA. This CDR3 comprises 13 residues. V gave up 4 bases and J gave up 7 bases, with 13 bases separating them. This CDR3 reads CASSSRQASEAFF. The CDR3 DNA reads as TGTGCCAGCAGCTCACGACAGGCGAGTGAAGCTTTCTTT.